The 7 T cell receptor beta chains below were found in one sample sequenced in a study of blood T cell repertoires in COVID-19. The repertoire was sequenced with immunoSEQ multiplex PCR; TCRdb's copy has only in-frame clones and lacks some. The data hold some 250,000 clones, with 86% observed a single time. Sequencing was done on a sample of peripheral blood. All receptors come from a man aged 25-45 years who had recovered from COVID-19.

V is TRBV5-4 and J is TRBJ1-5; D is uncertain. Germline CDR1 SGHNT, CDR2 YYREEE (reference sequence). Trimming pared 0 bases from V and 7 bases from J, leaving 8 bases between. The length of the CDR3 is 13 residues. CDR3 sequence (DNA): TGTGCCAGCAGCTTGGGAATCGGGCAGCCCCAGCATTTT. This sequence encodes CASSLGIGQPQHF.

The rearrangement uses TRBV18 and TRBJ2-2; D is perhaps TRBD1 (5 bases). V was pared by 2 bases and J by 3 bases, with 13 bases between. Germline V gene lookup returns CDR1 KGHSH and CDR2 LQKENI. This CDR3 contains 16 residues. CDR3 DNA: TGTGCCAGCTCACCAAGGGGTACCCCGGACACCGGGGAGCTGTTTTTT. Translated: CASSPRGTPDTGELFF.

This clone was picked up a small number of times. CDR3 loop: CAWPPWGGMKTQYF. The DNA for the CDR3 is TGTGCCTGGCCCCCTTGGGGGGGGATGAAGACCCAGTACTTC. The gene calls are TRBV30 and TRBJ2-5, with 7 bases fitting TRBD2. The V gene's germline CDR1 is GTSNPN and CDR2 SVGIG (reference sequence). With 5 bases clipped from V and 6 bases from J, the junction kept 12 bases outside the gene matches. The CDR3 consists of 14 residues.

The chain carries TRBV11-2 and TRBJ2-3; no firm D call. CDR1 and CDR2 (germline): SGHAT, FQNNGV. There are 13 residues in the CDR3. The V gene lost 0 bases and the J gene lost 3 bases, with 4 bases spanning the gap. CDR3 bases: TGTGCCAGCAGCTTAGATCCAACAGATACGCAGTATTTT. Protein product: CASSLDPTDTQYF.

This chain joins TRBV5-1 and TRBJ2-5, with a tentative D call TRBD1 (5 bases). CDR1 SGHRS and CDR2 YFSETQ come from the germline V gene. Trimming shortened V by 4 bases and J by 7 bases, and 17 bases separated the two germline ends. The CDR3 covers 14 residues. Here the CDR3 reads CASSADTRPGTQYF. DNA for the CDR3: TGCGCCAGCAGCGCGGACACGCGACCTGGGACCCAGTACTTC.

This chain's CDR3 is CASSLVVKNTEAFF. DNA of the CDR3: TGTGCCAGCAGCTTAGTAGTCAAAAACACTGAAGCTTTCTTT. This rearrangement joins TRBV7-2 to TRBJ1-1; D gene unclear. The CDR3 is 14 residues long. V shed 1 base and J shed 2 bases, with 8 bases lying between them. The germline V gene encodes CDR1 SGHTA and CDR2 FQGNSA.

The V call is TRBV7-9, the J call TRBJ1-6; 7 bases line up with TRBD1. The germline V gene encodes CDR1 SEHNR and CDR2 FQNEAQ (reference sequence). Germline trimming cut 6 bases from V and 9 bases from J; bases unmatched to any gene: 8. The CDR3 is made up of 14 amino acids. CDR3 sequence reads: CASSLDRWFSPLHF. The CDR3 region has the DNA TGTGCCAGCAGTTTGGACAGGTGGTTTTCACCCCTCCACTTT.